The next 30 T cell receptor beta chains were all read from a single sample in a study of T cell clusters in autoimmune cytopenias. Multiplex touch-down PCR amplified TRB using TRB-A and TRB-B pools in one tube. Following a re-call of the multiplex PCR reads, TCRdb has one entry per CDR3 protein and lacks DNA. Found here are 7,500 to 9,500 distinct CDR3 sequences; the top ten clones hold around 4%. TRB was amplified from approximately 250 ng of peripheral blood genomic DNA per sample. Sequencing used peripheral blood. The receptors derive from a human donor with an autoimmune cytopenia or autoimmune hepatitis (not recorded which).

V gene TRBV19 combines with J gene TRBJ1-1; TCRdb lists TRBD1, though no DNA is available to test this call. Germline loops: CDR1 LNHDA, CDR2 SQIVND (reference sequence). CDR3 length: 15 residues. The CDR3 here is CASTHGAGVDTEAFF.

The gene calls are TRBV5-1 and TRBJ2-5; as DNA is missing, the TRBD1 call by TCRdb cannot be tested. Germline CDR1 SGHRS, CDR2 YFSETQ. The length of the CDR3 is 14 residues. Here the CDR3 reads CASSAAGAGETQYF.

In terms of frequency, this clonotype is medium-sized. This sequence joins TRBV19 and TRBJ2-2. CDR1 and CDR2 from the germline V gene are LNHDA and SQIVND (reference sequence). The CDR3 is made up of 14 amino acids. CDR3 region: CASSPGRLTGELFF.

By frequency, this clonotype is medium-sized. The rearrangement joins TRBV19 to TRBJ2-1. Germline loops: CDR1 LNHDA, CDR2 SQIVND (reference sequence). This CDR3 comprises 12 residues. The CDR3 reads CASSIWDNEQFF.

This clonotype ranks as medium-sized in terms of frequency. The V call is TRBV5-5, the J call TRBJ2-2. Germline loops: CDR1 SGHKS, CDR2 YYEKEE (reference sequence). This CDR3 comprises 12 residues. The chain's CDR3 is CASSPLGGELFF.

Considering frequency, this clonotype is medium-sized (0.01 to 0.1%). The J gene is TRBJ2-2, the V gene TRBV19; TCRdb's D gene call, TRBD2, goes unchecked for lack of DNA. CDR3 size: 15 residues. The germline V gene has CDR1 LNHDA and CDR2 SQIVND (reference sequence). CDR3 protein: CASSSGSKYTGELFF.

This clonotype is labeled medium-sized based on frequency. The genes are TRBV5-6 and TRBJ1-4. Germline V gives CDR1 SGHDT, CDR2 YYEEEE. CDR3 length: 15 amino acids. The CDR3 region is CASSLVEAASEKLFF.

This clonotype is labeled medium-sized based on frequency. The rearrangement links TRBV19 to TRBJ2-7; TCRdb returns TRBD2, unconfirmable since there is no DNA. CDR1 and CDR2 from the germline V gene are LNHDA and SQIVND (reference sequence). The CDR3 totals 17 residues. CDR3 protein: CASSVVGTSLSSYEQYF.

This clonotype is called medium-sized (0.01 to 0.1%) based on its frequency. The V call is TRBV30, the J call TRBJ2-1. In germline, CDR1 is GTSNPN, CDR2 SVGIG (reference sequence). The CDR3 contains 12 residues. CDR3 residues: CAWSVMGNEQFF. The whole variable domain, remainder taken from reference TRBV30 and TRBJ2-1, is SQTIHQWPATLVQPVGSPLSLECTVEGTSNPNLYWYRQAAGRGLQLLFYSVGIGQISSEVPQNLSASRPQDRQFILSSKKLLLSDSGFYLCAWSVMGNEQFFGPGTRLTVL.

This sequence joins TRBV24-1 and TRBJ2-3. The CDR3 is made up of 15 amino acids. Germline loops: CDR1 KGHDR, CDR2 SFDVKD. The chain's CDR3 is CATSDGRTSSDTQYF.

By frequency, this clonotype is medium-sized. The V call is TRBV27, the J call TRBJ2-7. The CDR3 has 13 amino acids. CDR1 is MNHEY and CDR2 is SMNVEV in the germline V gene (reference sequence). This CDR3 reads CASSWKDGDEQYF.

This rearrangement joins TRBV12-3 or TRBV12-4 to TRBJ2-7; TCRdb proposes TRBD1, but this gene call is untestable without DNA. This CDR3 is 12 amino acids long. This chain's CDR3 is CASAVLPGEQYF.

This clonotype counts as medium-sized by frequency. The chain is built from TRBV19 and TRBJ2-3; TCRdb gives TRBD1 as the D gene, but with no DNA this cannot be confirmed. CDR1 is LNHDA and CDR2 is SQIVND in the germline V gene (reference sequence). This CDR3 spans 19 amino acids. Here the CDR3 reads CASSPRTGTLLARADTQYF.

According to its frequency, this clonotype is medium-sized. The rearrangement joins TRBV27 to TRBJ2-2. CDR3 length: 13 residues. Germline CDR1 and CDR2: MNHEY and SMNVEV (reference sequence). The CDR3 is CASMRRLTGELFF.

The J gene is TRBJ1-5, the V gene TRBV12-3 or TRBV12-4; absent DNA, TCRdb's TRBD1 call cannot be checked. The CDR3 loop spans 14 amino acids. The CDR3 loop is CASSSQGAGQHQHF.

V is TRBV6-5 and J is TRBJ2-7; TCRdb returns TRBD1, unconfirmable since there is no DNA. The CDR3 runs to 16 residues. Germline CDR1 MNHEY, CDR2 SVGAGI. CDR3: CASSGDSLKLHYEQYF.

The chain combines TRBV28 with TRBJ2-7; TCRdb's assignment of TRBD2 cannot be checked, as there is no DNA. This CDR3 is 16 amino acids long. In germline, CDR1 is MDHEN, CDR2 SYDVKM. CDR3 region: CASSSPQWTYSYEQYF.

This chain connects TRBV20-1 to TRBJ2-3. This CDR3 region has 11 residues. Germline CDR1 reads DFQATT; CDR2 reads SNEGSKA (reference sequence). The chain's CDR3 is CSASKTDTQYF.

This clonotype counts as medium-sized by frequency. The chain has TRBV7-6 and TRBJ2-3; lacking DNA, the TRBD1 call made by TCRdb goes unchecked. There are 12 residues in the CDR3. CDR1 is SGHVS and CDR2 is FNYEAQ in the germline V gene. The CDR3 sequence is CASSRVGTSQYF.

This clonotype shows up as medium-sized by frequency. V is TRBV11-1 and J is TRBJ2-7. This CDR3 is 14 amino acids long. From germline, CDR1 is SGHAT and CDR2 FQDESV (reference sequence). This CDR3 is CASSESYWVYEQYF.

The chain uses TRBV19 and TRBJ2-2; lacking DNA, the TRBD2 call made by TCRdb goes unchecked. This CDR3 comprises 17 residues. CDR1 is LNHDA, CDR2 SQIVND, per germline (reference sequence). CDR3 in amino acids: CASRRGLAGGVTGELFF.

This clonotype is labeled medium-sized based on frequency. The chain combines TRBV19 with TRBJ1-2; there is no DNA to check the TCRdb D call of TRBD1. Germline CDR1 is LNHDA and CDR2 is SQIVND (reference sequence). This CDR3 comprises 13 residues. The CDR3: CASSIPGDYGYTF.

V and J are TRBV5-6 and TRBJ1-2; checking the TCRdb D call of TRBD1 is not possible without DNA. Germline assignment: CDR1 SGHDT and CDR2 YYEEEE. The CDR3 has 14 amino acids. The CDR3 loop reads CASSLGDRYYGYTF.

The V call is TRBV7-3, the J call TRBJ2-1; there is no DNA to check the TCRdb D call of TRBD1. CDR1 is SGHTA and CDR2 is FQGTGA in the germline V gene. The CDR3 extends over 14 amino acids. The CDR3 region is CASSQEGTWGKQFF.

This clonotype counts as medium-sized by frequency. The chain's CDR3 is CASSLSGTDTQYF. This chain links TRBV5-6 with TRBJ2-3. The CDR3 consists of 13 residues. Germline CDR1 reads SGHDT; CDR2 reads YYEEEE. Full variable domain (missing parts from reference TRBV5-6 and TRBJ2-3): DAGVTQSPTHLIKTRGQQVTLRCSPKSGHDTVSWYQQALGQGPQFIFQYYEEEERQRGNFPDRFSGHQFPNYSSELNVNALLLGDSALYLCASSLSGTDTQYFGPGTRLTVL.

Its frequency marks this clonotype as medium-sized. This chain uses TRBV27 with TRBJ2-7; TCRdb lists TRBD2, though no DNA is available to test this call. Germline V gene data show CDR1 as MNHEY and CDR2 as SMNVEV (reference sequence). The CDR3 consists of 15 residues. CDR3 amino acids: CASSPTSGSPYEQYF.

The gene calls are TRBV19 and TRBJ1-5. Germline V gene data show CDR1 as LNHDA and CDR2 as SQIVND (reference sequence). This CDR3 is built from 13 residues. CDR3 loop: CASSMGYNQPQHF.

The chain is built from TRBV11-1 and TRBJ2-3. The CDR3 spans 15 residues. CDR1 and CDR2 (germline): SGHAT, FQDESV (reference sequence). The CDR3 reads CASSFGQVDSDTQYF.

This chain links TRBV30 with TRBJ1-3. This CDR3 has 12 residues. CDR1 is GTSNPN, CDR2 SVGIG, per germline (reference sequence). The CDR3 region is CAWSDRGNTIYF.

This chain uses TRBV27 with TRBJ2-1; TCRdb's D gene call, TRBD2, goes unchecked for lack of DNA. This CDR3 spans 19 amino acids. The germline gives CDR1 MNHEY, CDR2 SMNVEV (reference sequence). The CDR3 sequence: CASSLDPRSGGGGYNEQFF.